The 20 T cell receptor beta chains reported below all come from one sample, sequenced in a study of CD8 T cells in ankylosing spondylitis. TCRdb passed the 5' RACE reads through MiXCR, listing each CDR3 protein once. The table has about 400,000 distinct CDR3 sequences, 20% to 25% seen once. Findings and caveats of the study: The study identified a TCR beta motif of eight highly homologous variants that appeared characteristic of ankylosing spondylitis blood.

These receptors have no known antigen. The sample comprised blood, either unsorted or a sorted T cell fraction (not recorded which). These TCRs come from a male donor with ankylosing spondylitis.

The chain employs TRBV30 and TRBJ2-2; D gene unclear. V lost 2 bases, J lost 6 bases, and 7 bases lay in between. The length of the CDR3 is 12 residues. Germline assignment: CDR1 GTSNPN and CDR2 SVGIG (reference sequence). In DNA form, the CDR3 reads TGTGCCTGGAGTCCCTCGGCCGGGGAGCTGTTTTTT. This gives the protein CAWSPSAGELFF.

This clonotype was counted between two and nine times. This chain uses TRBV29-1 with TRBJ1-1; unclear D gene. From germline, CDR1 is SQVTM and CDR2 ANQGSEA. This CDR3 comprises 13 residues. With 0 bases removed from V and 2 bases from J, the gap between germline ends came to 7 bases. The CDR3 nucleotides read TGCAGCGTTGAAGAGGTCCGAAACACTGAAGCTTTCTTT. It is translated as CSVEEVRNTEAFF.

The rearrangement links TRBV5-6 to TRBJ2-3, with 7 nucleotides matching TRBD1. Germline V CDR1 and CDR2: SGHDT, YYEEEE. The V gene end was trimmed by 4 bases and the J gene end by 2 bases; junction bases not matched to a gene: 10. The length of the CDR3 is 16 residues. The DNA for the CDR3 is TGTGCCAGCAGCCCGTTTGGGGGACAGACCACAGATACGCAGTATTTT. Amino acids: CASSPFGGQTTDTQYF.

The chain recombines TRBV20-1 with TRBJ2-1; TRBD2 aligns across 9 bases. The CDR3 extends over 14 amino acids. V gave up 3 bases and J gave up 2 bases; unmatched junction bases: 2. From germline, CDR1 is DFQATT and CDR2 SNEGSKA (reference sequence). The chain's CDR3 is CSASGGRAYNEQFF. CDR3 nucleotide sequence: TGCAGTGCTAGCGGCGGGAGGGCCTACAATGAGCAGTTCTTC.

This clonotype was detected only a few times. The rearrangement joins TRBV20-1 to TRBJ2-3; 10 bases are a match to TRBD2. The CDR3 totals 15 residues. Germline assignment: CDR1 DFQATT and CDR2 SNEGSKA (reference sequence). J gave up 1 base and V 5 bases, and 6 bases lay outside the gene matches. CDR3 nucleotides: TGCAGTGCTGACCCGGGGACTAGCGGCACAGATACGCAGTATTTT. Its translation: CSADPGTSGTDTQYF.

This chain connects TRBV4-2 to TRBJ1-6; TRBD1 aligns across 9 bases. The junction had 7 bases not matched to a gene; V was cut back by 1 base and J by 9 bases. Germline-derived CDR1 and CDR2 are LGHNA and YNFKEQ. CDR3 length equals 16 residues. CDR3 region: CASSQVGGTGTSPLHF. The CDR3 DNA reads TGTGCCAGCAGCCAAGTTGGAGGGACAGGGACTTCACCCCTCCACTTT.

The rearrangement uses TRBV5-5 and TRBJ2-7, with TRBD1 identical over 10 bases. Trimming cost V 0 bases and J 4 bases; bases outside gene matches: 7. The CDR3 is 16 amino acids. Germline CDR1 and CDR2: SGHKS and YYEKEE (reference sequence). The CDR3 nucleotides read TGTGCCAGCAGCTTGGCCCCCGGGACAGGGGTTTACGAGCAGTACTTC. As protein: CASSLAPGTGVYEQYF.

In its sample, this clonotype was seen a few times. The CDR3 here is CASSQGLGASGANVLTF. CDR3 sequence (DNA): TGTGCCAGCTCACAAGGACTGGGCGCCTCTGGGGCCAACGTCCTGACTTTC. The chain carries TRBV18 and TRBJ2-6; D possibly corresponds to TRBD2 (5 bases). The ends were cut back, 4 bases at V and 0 bases at J, with 13 bases in the middle. Germline lookup yields CDR1 KGHSH and CDR2 LQKENI. The CDR3 contains 17 residues.

Ten or more counts support this clonotype. V is TRBV6-2 or TRBV6-3 and J is TRBJ1-5; TRBD1 agrees at 7 bases. V shed 7 bases, J shed 4 bases, and the junction held 7 bases outside the gene matches. Germline CDR1 is MNHEY and CDR2 is SVGEGT. The length of the CDR3 is 14 residues. The CDR3: CASTSTGRNQPQHF. The CDR3 bases are TGTGCCAGCACTTCGACAGGGAGGAATCAGCCCCAGCATTTT.

This clonotype appeared a few times. V usage is TRBV19 and J usage is TRBJ1-5; no clear D gene. This CDR3 has 15 amino acids. Germline-derived CDR1 and CDR2 are LNHDA and SQIVND (reference sequence). V was trimmed by 3 bases and J by 2 bases, leaving 11 bases between them. The CDR3 here is CASSINYFGNQPQHF. As DNA, the CDR3 is TGTGCCAGTAGTATCAATTATTTTGGCAATCAGCCCCAGCATTTT.

The CDR3 coding sequence is TGTGCCAGCAGCTCCCTAACAGGCGACTATGGCTACACCTTC. Translated: CASSSLTGDYGYTF. J is TRBJ1-2 and V is TRBV7-2; D is possibly TRBD1 (5 bases). Germline V CDR1 and CDR2: SGHTA, FQGNSA. Trimming pared 4 bases from V and 3 bases from J, leaving 12 bases between. CDR3 length equals 14 residues.

The gene calls are TRBV20-1 and TRBJ2-1; 8 bases agree with TRBD1. CDR3 length equals 11 residues. Germline V gene sequence: CDR1 DFQATT, CDR2 SNEGSKA (reference sequence). The V gene end was trimmed by 3 bases and the J gene end by 10 bases; junction bases not matched to a gene: 2. The chain's CDR3 is CSARGQVEQFF. CDR3 coding DNA: TGCAGTGCTAGGGGACAGGTGGAGCAGTTCTTC.

The chain links TRBV6-5 to TRBJ1-1; D may be TRBD1 (5 bases). The V gene lost 8 bases and the J gene lost 2 bases, with 9 bases spanning the gap. The CDR3 totals 12 residues. CDR1 MNHEY and CDR2 SVGAGI come from the germline V gene. CDR3 in amino acids: CASRGGNTEAFF. Here the CDR3 DNA reads TGTGCCAGCCGCGGGGGTAACACTGAAGCTTTCTTT.

This sequence joins TRBV11-3 and TRBJ2-5; 8 nucleotides match TRBD2. Unmatched junction bases numbered 6, after V lost 2 bases and J lost 4 bases. Germline CDR1 is SGHNT and CDR2 is YENEEA. The CDR3 sequence is 15 residues long. The CDR3 is CASSLSGGRLETQYF. As DNA, the CDR3 is TGTGCCAGCAGCTTATCGGGGGGGCGCTTAGAGACCCAGTACTTC.

This clonotype has just a few counts. The chain employs TRBV18 and TRBJ2-2, with a weak D call TRBD1 (6 bases). Trimming stripped 2 bases from V and 6 bases from J, with 16 bases between. Per germline, CDR1 KGHSH and CDR2 LQKENI. This CDR3 spans 16 amino acids. The CDR3 spells CASSPLQGEAAGELFF. The CDR3 DNA sequence: TGTGCCAGCTCACCATTACAGGGAGAGGCCGCCGGGGAGCTGTTTTTT.

This clonotype came up a few times. V is TRBV10-3 and J is TRBJ2-2; D remains unclear. The CDR3 runs 13 residues. The V and J ends lost 8 bases and 0 bases respectively, with 7 bases between them. Germline V gene data show CDR1 as ENHRY and CDR2 as SYGVKD. CDR3 amino acids: CAISDTNTGELFF. In nucleotides, the CDR3 is TGTGCCATCTCCGACACGAACACCGGGGAGCTGTTTTTT.

CDR3 sequence reads: CASRLHKGEKLFF. CDR3 coding DNA: TGTGCCAGCAGACTGCATAAGGGCGAAAAACTGTTTTTT. This chain joins TRBV6-1 and TRBJ1-4; D is ambiguous. Germline V CDR1 and CDR2: MNHNS, SASEGT. The CDR3 loop spans 13 amino acids. V gave up 6 bases and J gave up 8 bases, with 13 bases separating them.

This clonotype was seen at least ten times. The rearrangement joins TRBV12-3 or TRBV12-4 to TRBJ2-2, with D unclear. This CDR3 contains 13 residues. Trimming took 5 bases from V and 0 from J, leaving 4 bases between them. The CDR3 DNA sequence: TGTGCCAGCAGTCCGGCGAACACCGGGGAGCTGTTTTTT. Amino acid sequence: CASSPANTGELFF.

This clonotype occurred a few times. The J gene is TRBJ2-7, the V gene TRBV20-1, with TRBD2 as a possible D gene (5 bases). Germline V lookup: CDR1 DFQATT, CDR2 SNEGSKA (reference sequence). The length of the CDR3 is 15 residues. V was clipped by 3 bases and J by 0 bases, with 15 bases between them. The CDR3 DNA reads TGCAGTGCTAGGGACCAGCGGAGGAGCTCCTACGAGCAGTACTTC. Translating it yields CSARDQRRSSYEQYF.

This clonotype has only a few counts. The V and J genes are TRBV9 and TRBJ2-1, with 10 bases lining up with TRBD2. Germline values: CDR1 SGDLS, CDR2 YYNGEE. V trimming: 4 bases; J trimming: 2 bases; junction bases outside the gene matches: 6. This CDR3 has 16 amino acids. The CDR3 reads CASSFSSGRPYNEQFF. The CDR3 nucleotides read TGTGCCAGCAGCTTCTCTAGCGGGAGACCCTACAATGAGCAGTTCTTC.